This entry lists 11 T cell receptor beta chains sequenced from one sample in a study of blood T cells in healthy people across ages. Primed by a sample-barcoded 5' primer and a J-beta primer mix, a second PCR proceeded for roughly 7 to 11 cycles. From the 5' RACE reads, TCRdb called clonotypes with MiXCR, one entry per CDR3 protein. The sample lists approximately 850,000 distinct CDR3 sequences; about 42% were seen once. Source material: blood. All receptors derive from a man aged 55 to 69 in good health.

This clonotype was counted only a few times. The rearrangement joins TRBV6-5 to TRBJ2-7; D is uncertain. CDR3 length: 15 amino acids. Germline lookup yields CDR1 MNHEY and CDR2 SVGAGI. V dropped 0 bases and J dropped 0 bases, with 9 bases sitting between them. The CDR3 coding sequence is TGTGCCAGCAGTTACTCGAATCAGGCCTCCTACGAGCAGTACTTC. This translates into CASSYSNQASYEQYF.

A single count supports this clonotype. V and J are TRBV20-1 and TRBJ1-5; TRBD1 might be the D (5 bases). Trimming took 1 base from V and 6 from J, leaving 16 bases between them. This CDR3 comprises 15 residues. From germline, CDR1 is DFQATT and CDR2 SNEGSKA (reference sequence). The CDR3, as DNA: TGCAGTGCTAGAGTAGCGGGGGGAAGAGCTCAGCCCCAGCATTTT. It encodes CSARVAGGRAQPQHF.

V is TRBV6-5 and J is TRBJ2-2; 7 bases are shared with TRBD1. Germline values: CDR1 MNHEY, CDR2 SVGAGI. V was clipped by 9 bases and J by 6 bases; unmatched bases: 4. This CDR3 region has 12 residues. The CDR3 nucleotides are TGTGCCAGTACAGGGGTTCCCGGGGAGCTGTTTTTT. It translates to CASTGVPGELFF.

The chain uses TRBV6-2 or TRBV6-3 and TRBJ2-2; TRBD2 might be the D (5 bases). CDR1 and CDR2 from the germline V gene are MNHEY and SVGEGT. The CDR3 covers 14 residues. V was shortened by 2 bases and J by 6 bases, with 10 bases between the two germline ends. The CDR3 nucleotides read TGTGCCAGCAGTTACGACGAGGGTGCCGGGGAGCTGTTTTTT. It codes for CASSYDEGAGELFF.

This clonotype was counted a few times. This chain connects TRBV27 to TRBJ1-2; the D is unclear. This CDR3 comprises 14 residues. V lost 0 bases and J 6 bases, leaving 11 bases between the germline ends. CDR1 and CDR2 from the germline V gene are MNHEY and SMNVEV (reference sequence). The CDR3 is CASSLSPRSDGYTF. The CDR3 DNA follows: TGTGCCAGCAGTTTATCCCCCCGATCGGATGGCTACACCTTC.

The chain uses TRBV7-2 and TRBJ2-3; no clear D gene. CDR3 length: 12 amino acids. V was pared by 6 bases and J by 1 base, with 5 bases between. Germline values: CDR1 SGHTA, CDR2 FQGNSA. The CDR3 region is CASRGGTDTQYF. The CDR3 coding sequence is TGTGCCAGCAGGGGTGGCACAGATACGCAGTATTTT.

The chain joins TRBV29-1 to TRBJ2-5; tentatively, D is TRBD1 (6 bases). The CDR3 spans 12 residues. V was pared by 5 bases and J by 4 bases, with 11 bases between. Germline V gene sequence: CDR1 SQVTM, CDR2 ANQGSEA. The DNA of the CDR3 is TGCAGCGTTCCCCAAGGGGGAGAGACCCAGTACTTC. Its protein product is CSVPQGGETQYF.

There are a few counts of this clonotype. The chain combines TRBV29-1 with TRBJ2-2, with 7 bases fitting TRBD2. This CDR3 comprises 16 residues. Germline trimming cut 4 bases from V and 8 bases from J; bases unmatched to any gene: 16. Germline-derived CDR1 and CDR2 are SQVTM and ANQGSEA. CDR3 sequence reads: CSVGGTNQRAPGELFF. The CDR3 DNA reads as TGCAGCGTTGGGGGGACTAATCAACGGGCCCCTGGGGAGCTGTTTTTT.

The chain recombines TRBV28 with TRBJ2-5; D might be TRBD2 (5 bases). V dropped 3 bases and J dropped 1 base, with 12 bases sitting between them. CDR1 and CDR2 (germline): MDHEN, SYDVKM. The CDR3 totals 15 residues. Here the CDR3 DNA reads TGTGCCAGCAGTTTGGGAGCGGCCCGCCAAGAGACCCAGTACTTC. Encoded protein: CASSLGAARQETQYF.

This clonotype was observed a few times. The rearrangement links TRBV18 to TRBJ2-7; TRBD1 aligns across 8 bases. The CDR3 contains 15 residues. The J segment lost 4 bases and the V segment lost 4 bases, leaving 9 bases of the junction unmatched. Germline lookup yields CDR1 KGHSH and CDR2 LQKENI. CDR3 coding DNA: TGTGCCAGCTCACAGGGACAGGCCGAGGCTTACGAGCAGTACTTC. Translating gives CASSQGQAEAYEQYF.

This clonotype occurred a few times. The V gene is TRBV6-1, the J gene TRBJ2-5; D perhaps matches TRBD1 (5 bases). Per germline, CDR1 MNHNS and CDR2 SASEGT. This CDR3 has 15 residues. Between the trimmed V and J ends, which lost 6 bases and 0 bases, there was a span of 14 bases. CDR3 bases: TGTGCCAGCAGCCCCAGGGCCTGGTACCAAGAGACCCAGTACTTC. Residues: CASSPRAWYQETQYF.